The T cell receptor beta chain under discussion was sequenced for a study of shared clonotypes between healthy human individuals. Study at large: Donors had three CD4 naive, three CD4 memory, two CD8 naive and one CD8 memory plate apiece.

Whole-study findings and limits: Shared clonotypes: 4.5% to 5% naive CD4, around 3.5% naive CD8, around 2.4% memory CD4, approximately 0.37% memory CD8.

Each replicate PCR on the sorted subsets used 150 to 200 ng DNA (around 30,000 T cell genomes). Original analysis: There were no quality scores in the junction-only immunoSEQ sequences, so filtering differed. Repertoires were generated with immunoSEQ multiplex PCR, while TCRdb's copy carries only in-frame clones and drops some. D and trimming were read from the DNA, whereas the V and J calls and clone size are those reported in that table. The sample lists more than 550,000 clones; 90% were seen once. Per the germline V gene, CDR1 is SNHLY and CDR2 is FYNNEI. The CDR3 consists of 16 residues. V gave up 8 bases and J gave up 5 bases, with 24 bases separating them. Details on this clone: Its antigen is unknown.

This chain uses TRBV2 with TRBJ1-2; D possibly corresponds to TRBD1 (6 bases). The clonotype comes from a man aged 18 to 35 in good health. Some clones in this sample may be carry-over from other donors' samples. Sequenced input: memory CD8+ T cells from PBMCs. Subset noted: CD45RO+ cells pooled with CCR7-negative TemRA cells. This chain's CDR3 is CASGDQGLLATYGYTF. DNA for the CDR3: TGTGCCAGCGGGGATCAGGGGCTCCTGGCGACATATGGCTACACCTTC.